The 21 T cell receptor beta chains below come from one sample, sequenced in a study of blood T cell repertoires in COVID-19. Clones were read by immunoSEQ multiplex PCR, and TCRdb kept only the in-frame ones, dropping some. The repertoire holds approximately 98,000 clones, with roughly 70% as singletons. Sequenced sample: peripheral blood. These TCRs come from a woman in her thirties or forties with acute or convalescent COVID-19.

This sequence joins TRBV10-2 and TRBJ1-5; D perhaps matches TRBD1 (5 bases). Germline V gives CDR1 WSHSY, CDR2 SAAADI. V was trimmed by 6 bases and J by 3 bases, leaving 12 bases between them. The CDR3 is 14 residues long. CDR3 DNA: TGCGCCAGCAGCTCTACAGGATACAATCAGCCCCAGCATTTT. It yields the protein CASSSTGYNQPQHF.

The CDR3 DNA reads as TGTGCCAGCAGCTCCCTGACTAGCATGTACAATGAGCAGTTCTTC. Translated, it gives CASSSLTSMYNEQFF. The rearrangement joins TRBV9 to TRBJ2-1, with 7 positions matching TRBD2. Germline V CDR1 and CDR2: SGDLS, YYNGEE. With V trimmed by 4 bases and J by 4 bases, 8 bases remained unmatched. The CDR3 runs 15 residues.

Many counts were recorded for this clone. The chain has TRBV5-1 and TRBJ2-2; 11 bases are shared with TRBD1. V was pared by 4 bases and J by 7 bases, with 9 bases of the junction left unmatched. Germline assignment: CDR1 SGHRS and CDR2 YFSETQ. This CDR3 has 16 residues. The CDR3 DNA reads TGCGCCAGCAGCCCTCGCCCCGGGACAGGGGGCGGGGAGCTGTTTTTT. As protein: CASSPRPGTGGGELFF. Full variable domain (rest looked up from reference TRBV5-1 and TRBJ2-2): KAGVTQTPRYLIKTRGQQVTLSCSPISGHRSVSWYQQTPGQGLQFLFEYFSETQRNKGNFPGRFSGRQFSNSRSEMNVSTLELGDSALYLCASSPRPGTGGGELFFGEGSRLTVL.

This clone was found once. This chain's CDR3 is CAWSWEGELFF. The CDR3 bases are TGTGCCTGGAGTTGGGAGGGGGAGCTGTTTTTT. The chain recombines TRBV30 with TRBJ2-2; D is perhaps TRBD2 (5 bases). The CDR3 length is 11 residues. V was shortened by 2 bases and J by 8 bases, with 6 bases between the two germline ends. Germline loops: CDR1 GTSNPN, CDR2 SVGIG (reference sequence).

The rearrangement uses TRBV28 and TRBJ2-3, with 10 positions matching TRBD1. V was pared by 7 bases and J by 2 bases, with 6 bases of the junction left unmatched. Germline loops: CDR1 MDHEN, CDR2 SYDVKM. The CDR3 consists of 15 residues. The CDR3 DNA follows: TGTGCCAGCACCCGGGGACAGGGGAACACAGATACGCAGTATTTT. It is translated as CASTRGQGNTDTQYF.

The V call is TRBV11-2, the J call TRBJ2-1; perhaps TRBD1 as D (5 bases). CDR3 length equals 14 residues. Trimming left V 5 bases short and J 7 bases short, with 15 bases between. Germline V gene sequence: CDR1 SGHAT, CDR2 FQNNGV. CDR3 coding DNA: TGTGCCAGCAGCGAACAGGCTGGAAGGAATGAGCAGTTCTTC. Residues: CASSEQAGRNEQFF.

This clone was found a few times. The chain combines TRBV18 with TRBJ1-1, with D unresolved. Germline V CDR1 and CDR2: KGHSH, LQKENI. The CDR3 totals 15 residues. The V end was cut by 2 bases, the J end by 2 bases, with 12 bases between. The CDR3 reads CASSPGRHVNTEAFF. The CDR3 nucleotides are TGTGCCAGCTCACCAGGGAGACACGTTAACACTGAAGCTTTCTTT.

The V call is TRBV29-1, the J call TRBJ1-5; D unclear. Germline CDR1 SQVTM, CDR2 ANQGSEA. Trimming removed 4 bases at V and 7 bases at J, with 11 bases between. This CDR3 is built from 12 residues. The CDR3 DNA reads TGCAGCGTTGGCCAGGTTGGGCAGCCCCAGCATTTT. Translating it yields CSVGQVGQPQHF.

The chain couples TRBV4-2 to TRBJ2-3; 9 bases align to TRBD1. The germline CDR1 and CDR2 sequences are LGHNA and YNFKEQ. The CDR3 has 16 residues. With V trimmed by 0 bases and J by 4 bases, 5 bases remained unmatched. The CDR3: CASSQEGQGGADTQYF. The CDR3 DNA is TGTGCCAGCAGCCAAGAGGGACAGGGTGGGGCAGATACGCAGTATTTT.

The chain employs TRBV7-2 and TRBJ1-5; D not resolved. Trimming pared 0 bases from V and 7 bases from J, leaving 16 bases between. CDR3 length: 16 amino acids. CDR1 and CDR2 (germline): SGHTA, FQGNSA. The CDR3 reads CASSLALSGIGQPQHF. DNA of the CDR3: TGTGCCAGCAGCTTAGCCCTCTCGGGAATTGGGCAGCCCCAGCATTTT.

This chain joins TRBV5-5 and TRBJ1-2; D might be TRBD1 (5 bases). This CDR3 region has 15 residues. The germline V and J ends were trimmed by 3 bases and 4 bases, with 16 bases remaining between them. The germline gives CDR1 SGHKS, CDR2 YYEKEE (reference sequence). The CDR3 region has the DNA TGTGCCAGCAGCTCGCGGGACGGGAGCTTCTATGGCTACACCTTC. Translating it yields CASSSRDGSFYGYTF.

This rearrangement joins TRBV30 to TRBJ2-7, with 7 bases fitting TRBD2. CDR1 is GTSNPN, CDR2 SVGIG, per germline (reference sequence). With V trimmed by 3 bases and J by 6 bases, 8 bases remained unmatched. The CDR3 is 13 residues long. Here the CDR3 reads CAWRSVWGGEQYF. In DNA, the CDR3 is TGTGCCTGGAGATCAGTTTGGGGGGGCGAGCAGTACTTC. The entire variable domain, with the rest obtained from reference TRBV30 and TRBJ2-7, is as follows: SQTIHQWPATLVQPVGSPLSLECTVEGTSNPNLYWYRQAAGRGLQLLFYSVGIGQISSEVPQNLSASRPQDRQFILSSKKLLLSDSGFYLCAWRSVWGGEQYFGPGTRLTVT.

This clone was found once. CDR3 protein: CASGPRDSYTDTQYF. The CDR3 DNA reads TGTGCCAGCGGACCTCGGGACAGCTACACAGATACGCAGTATTTT. V is TRBV28 and J is TRBJ2-3, with TRBD1 identical over 7 bases. The germline V gene encodes CDR1 MDHEN and CDR2 SYDVKM. This CDR3 comprises 15 residues. V was pared by 8 bases and J by 2 bases, with 10 bases of the junction left unmatched.

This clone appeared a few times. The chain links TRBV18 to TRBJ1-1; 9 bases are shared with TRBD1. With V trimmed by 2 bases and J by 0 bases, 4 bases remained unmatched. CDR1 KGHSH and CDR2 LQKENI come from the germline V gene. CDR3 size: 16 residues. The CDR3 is CASSPGTGTLNTEAFF. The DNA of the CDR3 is TGTGCCAGCTCACCAGGGACAGGGACCTTGAACACTGAAGCTTTCTTT.

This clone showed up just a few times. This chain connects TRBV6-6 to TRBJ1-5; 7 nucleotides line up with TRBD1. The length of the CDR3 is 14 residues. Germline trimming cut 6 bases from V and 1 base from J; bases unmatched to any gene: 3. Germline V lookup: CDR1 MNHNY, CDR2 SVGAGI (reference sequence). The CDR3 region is CASRKGASNQPQHF. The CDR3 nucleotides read TGTGCCAGCAGGAAGGGGGCGAGCAATCAGCCCCAGCATTTT.

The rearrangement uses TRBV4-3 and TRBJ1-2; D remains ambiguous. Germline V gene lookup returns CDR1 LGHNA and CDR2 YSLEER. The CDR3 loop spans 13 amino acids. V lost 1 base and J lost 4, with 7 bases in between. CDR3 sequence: CASSQGTAYGYTF. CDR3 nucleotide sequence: TGCGCCAGCAGCCAAGGTACAGCCTATGGCTACACCTTC.

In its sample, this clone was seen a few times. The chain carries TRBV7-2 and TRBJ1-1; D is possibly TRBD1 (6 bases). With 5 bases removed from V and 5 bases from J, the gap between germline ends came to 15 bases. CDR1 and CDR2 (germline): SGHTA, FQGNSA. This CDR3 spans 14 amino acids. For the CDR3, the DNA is TGTGCCAGCAGCCGGACAGTCGGTAGTACTGAAGCTTTCTTT. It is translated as CASSRTVGSTEAFF.

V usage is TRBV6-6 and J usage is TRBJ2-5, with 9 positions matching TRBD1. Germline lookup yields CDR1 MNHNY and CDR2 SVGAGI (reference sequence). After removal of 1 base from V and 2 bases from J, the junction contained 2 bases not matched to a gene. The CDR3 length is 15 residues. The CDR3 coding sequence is TGTGCCAGCAGTTACTTGGACAGGGGACAAGAGACCCAGTACTTC. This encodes CASSYLDRGQETQYF.

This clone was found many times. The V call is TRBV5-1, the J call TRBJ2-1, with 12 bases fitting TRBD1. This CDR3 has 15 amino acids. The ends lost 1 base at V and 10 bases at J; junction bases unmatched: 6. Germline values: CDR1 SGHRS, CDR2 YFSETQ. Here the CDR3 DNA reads TGCGCCAGCAGCTTGTTACCGGGACAGGGGGCAGAGCAGTTCTTC. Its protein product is CASSLLPGQGAEQFF.

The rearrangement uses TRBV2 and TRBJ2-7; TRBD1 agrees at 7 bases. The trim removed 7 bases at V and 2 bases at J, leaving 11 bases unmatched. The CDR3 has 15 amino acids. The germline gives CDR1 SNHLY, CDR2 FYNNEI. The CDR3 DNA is TGTGCCAGCATTCTCCTAGGGACAGACACCTACGAGCAGTACTTC. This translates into CASILLGTDTYEQYF.

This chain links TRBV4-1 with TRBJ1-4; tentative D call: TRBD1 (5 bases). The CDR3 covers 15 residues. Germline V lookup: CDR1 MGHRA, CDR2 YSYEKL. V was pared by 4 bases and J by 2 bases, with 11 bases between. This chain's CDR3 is CASSPGGGTNEKLFF. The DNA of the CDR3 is TGCGCCAGCAGCCCAGGTGGGGGGACTAATGAAAAACTGTTTTTT.